Each of the 21 T cell receptor beta chains below was sequenced from the same sample in a study of blood T cell repertoires in COVID-19. Assay used: immunoSEQ multiplex PCR; TCRdb lists only in-frame clones, some missing. The sample carries under 250,000 clones, over 80% recorded once. The sample was peripheral blood. The receptors originated from a woman in her seventies with active or convalescent COVID-19.

This chain connects TRBV30 to TRBJ2-7; no reliable D call. The ends were cut back, 0 bases at V and 3 bases at J, with 3 bases in the middle. Germline values: CDR1 GTSNPN, CDR2 SVGIG (reference sequence). The CDR3 covers 11 residues. The CDR3 DNA sequence: TGTGCCTGGAGTGTCAGCTACGAGCAGTACTTC. It translates to CAWSVSYEQYF.

The chain links TRBV19 to TRBJ1-5; TRBD1 matches at 7 bases. The CDR3 is 17 amino acids. The germline CDR1 and CDR2 sequences are LNHDA and SQIVND (reference sequence). V was pared by 5 bases and J by 2 bases, with 12 bases of the junction left unmatched. CDR3 protein: CASSPLRQGVGNQPQHF. DNA of the CDR3: TGTGCCAGTAGTCCGCTCCGACAGGGAGTGGGCAATCAGCCCCAGCATTTT.

This chain joins TRBV18 and TRBJ2-3; 7 bases are shared with TRBD2. V was clipped by 0 bases and J by 7 bases; unmatched bases: 10. Looked up from germline, CDR1 is KGHSH and CDR2 is LQKENI. CDR3 length: 16 amino acids. CDR3 DNA sequence: TGTGCCAGCTCACCACCGGTTCCGGCTAGCGGTTATACGCAGTATTTT. It is translated as CASSPPVPASGYTQYF. The whole variable domain, filled in from reference TRBV18 and TRBJ2-3, reads NAGVMQNPRHLVRRRGQEARLRCSPMKGHSHVYWYRQLPEEGLKFMVYLQKENIIDESGMPKERFSAEFPKEGPSILRIQQVVRGDSAAYFCASSPPVPASGYTQYFGPGTRLTVL.

This chain links TRBV10-3 with TRBJ1-5; D call uncertain. The germline V gene has CDR1 ENHRY and CDR2 SYGVKD. V lost 3 bases, J lost 4 bases, and 4 bases lay in between. CDR3 length: 12 amino acids. The CDR3 DNA reads TGTGCCATCAGTGACTCTAATCAGCCCCAGCATTTT. This translates into CAISDSNQPQHF.

This chain's CDR3 is CASSEERTGRGYEQYF. Here the CDR3 DNA reads TGTGCCAGCAGTGAAGAGCGGACAGGGAGAGGCTACGAGCAGTACTTC. This chain links TRBV6-1 with TRBJ2-7, with 8 bases that match TRBD1. Germline CDR1 and CDR2: MNHNS and SASEGT. J gave up 3 bases and V 1 base, and 8 bases lay outside the gene matches. CDR3 length: 16 amino acids.

This clone has a single count. The chain joins TRBV21-1 to TRBJ1-1; the DNA was not compared with TRBD1, the D call given in the table. TRBV21-1 is deemed a pseudogene. CDR3 length: 17 residues. The CDR3 is CASSKGADSETNTEAFF. The CDR3 DNA follows: TGTGCCAGCAGCAAAGGGGCGGACAGCGAAACGAACACTGAAGCTTTCTTT.

V and J are TRBV5-1 and TRBJ2-7, with a possible D match to TRBD1 (8 bases). The V gene lost 4 bases and the J gene lost 2 bases, with 13 bases spanning the gap. CDR1 and CDR2 from the germline V gene are SGHRS and YFSETQ. There are 14 residues in the CDR3. CDR3 region: CASSTQGGAYEQYF. CDR3 nucleotides: TGCGCCAGCAGCACACAGGGGGGGGCCTACGAGCAGTACTTC. Complete variable domain (other parts from reference TRBV5-1 and TRBJ2-7): KAGVTQTPRYLIKTRGQQVTLSCSPISGHRSVSWYQQTPGQGLQFLFEYFSETQRNKGNFPGRFSGRQFSNSRSEMNVSTLELGDSALYLCASSTQGGAYEQYFGPGTRLTVT.

The sample holds one count of this clone. This chain connects TRBV30 to TRBJ2-1; TRBD1 is a possible D gene (6 bases). This CDR3 region has 15 residues. The germline gives CDR1 GTSNPN, CDR2 SVGIG (reference sequence). CDR3 sequence: CASSGPRTVYNEQFF. CDR3 in DNA: TGTGCTTCCAGTGGCCCCCGGACAGTCTACAATGAGCAGTTCTTC.

This chain connects TRBV30 to TRBJ2-5, with a tentative D call TRBD2 (6 bases). Looked up from germline, CDR1 is GTSNPN and CDR2 is SVGIG (reference sequence). The V gene lost 2 bases and the J gene lost 5 bases, with 15 bases spanning the gap. The CDR3 consists of 14 residues. The CDR3 region has the DNA TGTGCCTGGAGTCCCTTCGGGACTTGGGAGACCCAGTACTTC. Protein: CAWSPFGTWETQYF. Variable domain in full (rest from reference TRBV30 and TRBJ2-5): SQTIHQWPATLVQPVGSPLSLECTVEGTSNPNLYWYRQAAGRGLQLLFYSVGIGQISSEVPQNLSASRPQDRQFILSSKKLLLSDSGFYLCAWSPFGTWETQYFGPGTRLLVL.

J is TRBJ2-2 and V is TRBV19; 13 nucleotides line up with TRBD2. The CDR3 has 16 amino acids. Germline V gene data show CDR1 as LNHDA and CDR2 as SQIVND (reference sequence). J gave up 5 bases and V 8 bases, and 8 bases lay outside the gene matches. The CDR3 sequence: CASGTWTSGRTGELFF. The DNA of the CDR3 is TGTGCCAGTGGGACTTGGACTAGCGGGAGAACCGGGGAGCTGTTTTTT.

This sequence joins TRBV19 and TRBJ1-4; D unclear. The CDR3 covers 15 residues. Per the germline V gene, CDR1 is LNHDA and CDR2 is SQIVND (reference sequence). V was trimmed by 1 base and J by 0 bases, leaving 6 bases between them. In DNA form, the CDR3 reads TGTGCCAGTAGTATAGTCACAGCAACTAATGAAAAACTGTTTTTT. It specifies CASSIVTATNEKLFF.

The V and J genes are TRBV18 and TRBJ1-2; TRBD1 matches at 9 bases. CDR3 length: 14 residues. The V segment lost 6 bases and the J segment 5 bases; nucleotides outside the gene matches: 7. CDR1 and CDR2 (germline): KGHSH, LQKENI. The CDR3, as DNA: TGTGCCAGCTCCCCAGCGGGACAGGGTTATGGCTACACCTTC. Translating gives CASSPAGQGYGYTF.

V is TRBV18 and J is TRBJ1-1, with 8 bases identical to TRBD1. The CDR3 consists of 13 residues. V was clipped by 2 bases and J by 5 bases; unmatched bases: 1. Per the germline V gene, CDR1 is KGHSH and CDR2 is LQKENI. CDR3 sequence reads: CASSPTGGTEAFF. CDR3 in DNA: TGTGCCAGCTCACCAACAGGGGGGACTGAAGCTTTCTTT.

The genes are TRBV5-1 and TRBJ2-1, with TRBD2 matching over 8 bases. V was clipped by 6 bases and J by 0 bases; unmatched bases: 8. The CDR3 contains 16 residues. The germline CDR1 and CDR2 sequences are SGHRS and YFSETQ. The CDR3 sequence is CASNKGSGSSYNEQFF. The CDR3 DNA is TGCGCCAGCAACAAGGGGAGCGGGAGCTCCTACAATGAGCAGTTCTTC.

This clone has just a few counts. The rearrangement joins TRBV5-8 to TRBJ2-2; 8 bases are shared with TRBD2. Losses at the gene ends were 1 base for V and 5 bases for J; bases not matched to a gene: 4. Germline loops: CDR1 SGHTS, CDR2 YDEGEE. The CDR3 is 15 amino acids. CDR3: CASSLWGGRTGELFF. The CDR3 DNA is TGTGCCAGCAGCTTGTGGGGCGGGAGGACCGGGGAGCTGTTTTTT.

The gene calls are TRBV10-3 and TRBJ1-5; no clear D. The CDR3 spans 14 residues. Trimming shortened V by 6 bases and J by 5 bases, and 14 bases separated the two germline ends. Germline V lookup: CDR1 ENHRY, CDR2 SYGVKD. The CDR3 DNA reads TGTGCCATCAGGCAAGGTGGGAGGGATCAGCCCCAGCATTTT. It translates to CAIRQGGRDQPQHF.

The V and J genes are TRBV6-5 and TRBJ2-5, with a possible D match to TRBD2 (6 bases). V lost 4 bases, J lost 3 bases, and 9 bases lay in between. The CDR3 spans 13 residues. CDR1 and CDR2 from the germline V gene are MNHEY and SVGAGI. Written as DNA, the CDR3 is TGTGCCAGCAGTTTCCAGCGGGAAGAGACCCAGTACTTC. This encodes CASSFQREETQYF.

This clone has just one count. This chain joins TRBV5-1 and TRBJ2-3; 7 nucleotides match TRBD2. CDR3 size: 16 residues. V lost 3 bases and J lost 2; bases outside the gene matches: 9. Germline-derived CDR1 and CDR2 are SGHRS and YFSETQ. The CDR3 sequence: CASSSLLASYTDTQYF. The CDR3 DNA sequence: TGCGCCAGCAGCTCTTTACTAGCGTCCTACACAGATACGCAGTATTTT.

This chain connects TRBV3-1 (or the pseudogene TRBV3-2) to TRBJ2-2, with no clear D. This CDR3 contains 13 residues. V was clipped by 5 bases and J by 0 bases, with 4 bases between them. Germline V gene data show CDR1 as LGHDT and CDR2 as YNNKEL (reference sequence). CDR3 DNA: TGTGCCAGCAGCTACACGAACACCGGGGAGCTGTTTTTT. It codes for CASSYTNTGELFF.

The chain uses TRBV9 and TRBJ2-3, with D tentatively TRBD2 (7 bases). Germline-derived CDR1 and CDR2 are SGDLS and YYNGEE. V gave up 0 bases and J gave up 2 bases, with 13 bases separating them. The CDR3 totals 16 residues. The CDR3 DNA reads as TGTGCCAGCAGCGTAGGTGCGGGGGCCTACACAGATACGCAGTATTTT. Its protein is CASSVGAGAYTDTQYF.

The CDR3 sequence: CASSLGAGRTYEQYF. The CDR3 region has the DNA TGCGCCAGCAGCTTGGGGGCAGGGAGGACCTACGAGCAGTACTTC. V usage is TRBV5-1 and J usage is TRBJ2-7; D is possibly TRBD2 (6 bases). This CDR3 has 15 residues. Germline-derived CDR1 and CDR2 are SGHRS and YFSETQ. The V end lost 0 bases, the J end lost 2 bases, and 12 bases lay between the germline ends.